Listed below are T cell receptor beta chains from one sample, sequenced in a study of radiation and T cells in renal cell carcinoma. Produced via immunoSEQ multiplex PCR; TCRdb's table is partial and in-frame only. The sample carries 150,000 to 200,000 clones, 88% recorded once. This specimen was blood, taken from a patient whose treatment included radiotherapy and nephrectomy. The receptors come from a woman aged 45-59 years with renal cell carcinoma. The CDR3 runs from the conserved cysteine through the conserved F or W. D genes are given only for firm matches. A row's size may be missing; if present it is once, few, many or a size class.

v_call	clone_size	cdr3_length	j_call	d_call	cdr3_nt	cdr3_aa
TRBV7-9	NA	15	TRBJ2-7	NA	TGTGCCAGCAGCTGGAGCGGGACATATAACTACGAGCAGTACTTC	CASSWSGTYNYEQYF
TRBV7-6	NA	15	TRBJ2-1	TRBD1	TGTGCCAGCAGATCGACAGGGAACCCTCTCAATGAGCAGTTCTTC	CASRSTGNPLNEQFF
TRBV30	few	13	TRBJ1-5	NA	TGTGCCTGGGCGGCAGGAAGCAATCAGCCCCAGCATTTT	CAWAAGSNQPQHF
TRBV21-1	NA	16	TRBJ2-7	NA	TGTGCCAGCAGCAAAGTCTTGGCAGGGGGATATTACGAGCAGTACTTC	CASSKVLAGGYYEQYF
TRBV5-1	NA	14	TRBJ1-1	TRBD1	TGCGCCAGCAAGGTCGGGACAGCGAACACTGAAGCTTTCTTT	CASKVGTANTEAFF
TRBV7-9	few	14	TRBJ1-1	NA	TGTGCCAGCAGCATGGGCCAAGGGAACACTGAAGCTTTCTTT	CASSMGQGNTEAFF
TRBV15	NA	17	TRBJ2-7	NA	TGTGCCACCAGCAGAGATCTAGGAGCCATTGCGGCCTACGAGCAGTACTTC	CATSRDLGAIAAYEQYF
TRBV6-6	NA	14	TRBJ2-7	TRBD1	TGTGCCAGCACCGAGGGACAGGTTAGCTACGAGCAGTACTTC	CASTEGQVSYEQYF
TRBV4-2	NA	18	TRBJ1-4	NA	TGTGCCAGCAGCCAAACTTTTTTGGGGGCCGCAACTAATGAAAAACTGTTTTTT	CASSQTFLGAATNEKLFF
TRBV2	NA	14	TRBJ2-3	TRBD1	TGTGCCAGCAGTCGGGACAGGACCACAGATACGCAGTATTTT	CASSRDRTTDTQYF
TRBV6-5	NA	14	TRBJ2-7	TRBD2	TGTGCCAGCAGCCGGGGGGGAGGGTACAACGAGCAGTACTTC	CASSRGGGYNEQYF
TRBV5-1	NA	15	TRBJ1-4	NA	TGCGCCAGCAGCGAAAATATTGTAGCTAATGAAAAACTGTTTTTT	CASSENIVANEKLFF
TRBV9	NA	15	TRBJ2-7	TRBD1	TGTGCCAGCAGCCCGGGACAGGTGAGCTCCTACGAGCAGTACTTC	CASSPGQVSSYEQYF
TRBV6-1	NA	13	TRBJ1-2	TRBD1	TGTGCCAGCAGTGTCGACAGGGTAGATGGCTACACCTTC	CASSVDRVDGYTF
TRBV19	NA	13	TRBJ1-4	NA	TGTGCCAGTAGTTTTCTCCGGGACGAAAAACTGTTTTTT	CASSFLRDEKLFF
TRBV5-1	NA	14	TRBJ1-2	NA	TGCGCCAGCAGCTTCGGGTTCGAGGGCTATGGCTACACCTTC	CASSFGFEGYGYTF
TRBV7-2	NA	13	TRBJ1-5	NA	TGTGCCAGCAGCTTGACGGCAGATCAGCCCCAGCATTTT	CASSLTADQPQHF
TRBV2	NA	15	TRBJ2-3	TRBD1	TGTGCCAGCAAGGGTCAGGGGGCCGATACAGATACGCAGTATTTT	CASKGQGADTDTQYF
TRBV6-5	NA	15	TRBJ2-1	NA	TGTGCCAGCGGCGGTGGGGGACCCCCTTACACGGAGCAGTTCTTC	CASGGGGPPYTEQFF
TRBV11-2	NA	15	TRBJ2-7	NA	TGTGCCAGCAGCTTATACCCCGGGGCGTTCTACGAGCAGTACTTC	CASSLYPGAFYEQYF
TRBV7-8	once	14	TRBJ2-1	TRBD1	TGTGCCAGCAGCCGGGACAGGGGTTACAATGAGCAGTTCTTC	CASSRDRGYNEQFF
TRBV11-1	NA	15	TRBJ1-1	TRBD1	TGTGCCAGCAGCCCGGACAGGGGTCCGAACACTGAAGCTTTCTTT	CASSPDRGPNTEAFF
TRBV11-1	NA	15	TRBJ2-3	TRBD1	TGTGCCAGCAGCACACCGGGACAGGGGAGGGATACGCAGTATTTT	CASSTPGQGRDTQYF
TRBV11-1	NA	14	TRBJ2-4	NA	TGTGCCAGCAGCTTCGACGTCCCTGGGGACATTCAGTACTTC	CASSFDVPGDIQYF
TRBV27	NA	12	TRBJ1-6	NA	TGTGCCACGAGCTCCTATAATTCACCCCTCCACTTT	CATSSYNSPLHF
TRBV2	NA	12	TRBJ1-2	NA	TGTGCCAGCAGTGGGACTCTCTATGGCTACACCTTC	CASSGTLYGYTF
TRBV7-2	NA	15	TRBJ2-5	NA	TGTGCCAGCAGCTTAGGGTGGCTAGAACAAGAGACCCAGTACTTC	CASSLGWLEQETQYF
TRBV19	NA	13	TRBJ1-5	NA	TGTGCCAGTAGTGCCCTCAAGGGTCAGCCCCAGCATTTT	CASSALKGQPQHF